The 27 T cell receptor beta chains below come from one sample, sequenced in a study of HIV-infected patients and healthy controls. Reverse transcription used roughly 450 ng RNA and constant-region primers for alpha and beta. Alpha and beta chain libraries were made separately by chain-specific third strand synthesis with multiplexing indices. Each CDR3 protein is one row after TCRdb ran MiXCR on the 5' RACE reads. This repertoire shows around 9,000 distinct CDR3 sequences, 5.5% to 6% found once; its top ten account for over 7%. All unsorted peripheral T cells were captured because whole blood was used without fractionation. Material: blood. These receptors came from an adult in good health.

This clonotype is medium-sized in the sample. The rearrangement links TRBV27 to TRBJ2-4; D is ambiguous. Per the germline V gene, CDR1 is MNHEY and CDR2 is SMNVEV (reference sequence). The CDR3 sequence is 14 residues long. V was cut by 5 bases and J by 3 bases, with 11 bases left in between. DNA for the CDR3: TGTGCCAGCAGTCCTGAGCGTAGCAAAAACATTCAGTACTTC. Amino acid sequence: CASSPERSKNIQYF.

In this sample, this clonotype is medium-sized. The genes are TRBV20-1 and TRBJ2-1; TRBD1 is a possible D gene (6 bases). The CDR3 sequence is 11 residues long. Germline V CDR1 and CDR2: DFQATT, SNEGSKA (reference sequence). CDR3 amino acids: CLVSFRDIKFF. In DNA form, the CDR3 reads TGCCTCGTCTCGTTCCGGGACATTAAATTCTTC.

This clonotype is medium-sized. V and J are TRBV7-9 and TRBJ1-2; 7 nucleotides agree with TRBD1. Unmatched junction bases numbered 4, after V lost 2 bases and J lost 4 bases. Germline V CDR1 and CDR2: SEHNR, FQNEAQ (reference sequence). The CDR3 length is 14 residues. The chain's CDR3 is CASSLQGGVYGYTF. The CDR3 bases are TGTGCCAGCAGCTTACAGGGGGGAGTCTATGGCTACACCTTC. Using reference TRBV7-9 and TRBJ1-2 for the parts outside the CDR3, the full variable domain is DTGVSQNPRHKITKRGQNVTFRCDPISEHNRLYWYRQTLGQGPEFLTYFQNEAQLEKSRLLSDRFSAERPKGSFSTLEIQRTEQGDSAMYLCASSLQGGVYGYTFGSGTRLTVV.

This clonotype was counted only a few times. The chain uses TRBV10-3 and TRBJ1-5; D may be TRBD1 (5 bases). V lost 5 bases and J 0 bases, leaving 11 bases between the germline ends. Germline V lookup: CDR1 ENHRY, CDR2 SYGVKD. The CDR3 is made up of 15 amino acids. DNA for the CDR3: TGTGCCATCAGTATGGGGACGGATAGCAATCAGCCCCAGCATTTT. It is translated as CAISMGTDSNQPQHF.

This clonotype was seen more than once but under ten times. The chain joins TRBV10-3 to TRBJ2-7; D gene unclear. This CDR3 spans 13 amino acids. Trimming removed 4 bases at V and 1 base at J, with 8 bases between. Looked up from germline, CDR1 is ENHRY and CDR2 is SYGVKD. CDR3 in amino acids: CAISVKGSYEQYF. CDR3 nucleotides: TGTGCCATCAGTGTTAAAGGGTCCTACGAGCAGTACTTC.

This clonotype was seen ten or more times. The CDR3: CASSLVFRDGLYYNEQFF. The CDR3 DNA sequence: TGTGCCAGCAGCTTAGTATTCAGAGACGGCCTTTATTACAATGAGCAGTTCTTC. This chain joins TRBV7-9 and TRBJ2-1; D gene uncertain. CDR1 is SEHNR, CDR2 FQNEAQ, per germline (reference sequence). This CDR3 region has 18 residues. V was clipped by 1 base and J by 4 bases, with 20 bases between them.

This clonotype was found many times. The chain uses TRBV19 and TRBJ2-5; D may be TRBD1 or TRBD2 (7 bases each). The CDR3 runs to 13 residues. CDR1 and CDR2 (germline): LNHDA, SQIVND (reference sequence). Trimming removed 8 bases at V and 4 bases at J, with 14 bases between. This CDR3 is CASSTGRGETQYF. CDR3 nucleotides: TGTGCCAGTTCGACAGGGAGGGGAGAGACCCAGTACTTC.

Many counts were recorded for this clonotype. The V gene is TRBV19, the J gene TRBJ2-7, with 7 bases fitting TRBD1. Germline V CDR1 and CDR2: LNHDA, SQIVND (reference sequence). This CDR3 has 13 amino acids. V shed 5 bases, J shed 2 bases, and the junction held 3 bases outside the gene matches. CDR3 region: CASSRDRAYEQYF. The CDR3 nucleotides read TGTGCCAGTAGTCGCGACAGGGCCTACGAGCAGTACTTC.

This clonotype ranks as medium-sized. This rearrangement joins TRBV11-2 to TRBJ2-5; D gene uncertain. The CDR3 extends over 13 amino acids. Germline CDR1 reads SGHAT; CDR2 reads FQNNGV. The V gene lost 1 base and the J gene lost 8 bases, with 11 bases spanning the gap. CDR3 loop: CASSLVASQTQYF. DNA for the CDR3: TGTGCCAGCAGCTTAGTTGCCAGTCAAACCCAGTACTTC.

This clonotype was observed at least ten times. The CDR3: CASSPGLAGTDTQYF. The CDR3 DNA reads TGTGCCAGCAGCCCTGGACTAGCGGGAACAGATACGCAGTATTTT. The chain combines TRBV3-1 with TRBJ2-3, with TRBD2 matching 12 bases. CDR3 length equals 15 residues. The junction had 2 bases not matched to a gene; V was cut back by 4 bases and J by 3 bases. CDR1 and CDR2 (germline): LGHDT, YNNKEL (reference sequence).

By its share, this clonotype is medium-sized. The chain couples TRBV6-5 to TRBJ2-3; 12 bases match TRBD2. Per the germline V gene, CDR1 is MNHEY and CDR2 is SVGAGI. The CDR3 covers 15 residues. V shed 6 bases, J shed 8 bases, and the junction held 9 bases outside the gene matches. The CDR3 region is CASRRTSGTSGTQYF. The DNA of the CDR3 is TGTGCCAGCAGGAGGACTAGCGGGACCTCCGGTACGCAGTATTTT.

The rearrangement links TRBV5-6 to TRBJ2-1; D is unresolved. Germline loops: CDR1 SGHDT, CDR2 YYEEEE. The V end was cut by 2 bases, the J end by 0 bases, with 9 bases between. There are 15 residues in the CDR3. The CDR3 region has the DNA TGTGCCAGCAGCTTCCTGCTGAGCTCCTACAATGAGCAGTTCTTC. This gives the protein CASSFLLSSYNEQFF.

This clonotype was seen at least ten times. The CDR3 sequence is CASSQDLVGLGSPLHF. CDR3 coding DNA: TGTGCCAGCAGCCAAGATCTCGTGGGTTTAGGCTCACCCCTCCACTTT. The chain combines TRBV3-1 with TRBJ1-6; no clear D gene. Trimming pared 0 bases from V and 10 bases from J, leaving 16 bases between. CDR1 is LGHDT and CDR2 is YNNKEL in the germline V gene (reference sequence). The length of the CDR3 is 16 residues.

Relative to its sample, this clonotype is medium-sized. This chain links TRBV24-1 with TRBJ2-2; 8 bases are a match to TRBD2. Germline CDR1 is KGHDR and CDR2 is SFDVKD. V was clipped by 4 bases and J by 3 bases; unmatched bases: 9. The CDR3 length is 17 residues. The CDR3 DNA is TGTGCCACCAGTGACCCTGGACTAGCTCCTTACACCGGGGAGCTGTTTTTT. Its translation: CATSDPGLAPYTGELFF.

This clonotype was counted ten times or more. J is TRBJ1-3 and V is TRBV28, with TRBD1 identical over 8 bases. The CDR3 loop spans 14 amino acids. CDR1 MDHEN and CDR2 SYDVKM come from the germline V gene. V shed 7 bases and J 4 bases; nucleotides not matched to a gene: 6. The CDR3 DNA reads as TGTGCCAGCAATTTCCGGGACAGGGGAAACACCATATATTTT. It specifies CASNFRDRGNTIYF.

This clonotype was counted ten times or more. J is TRBJ1-5 and V is TRBV6-6; D call uncertain. This CDR3 is built from 13 residues. The V gene's germline CDR1 is MNHNY and CDR2 SVGAGI (reference sequence). V shed 2 bases and J shed 6 bases, with 8 bases lying between them. The CDR3 sequence: CASSYARAQPQHF. In nucleotides, the CDR3 is TGTGCCAGCAGTTACGCGAGGGCTCAGCCCCAGCATTTT.

The rearrangement uses TRBV2 and TRBJ1-6, with D maybe TRBD1 (5 bases). The CDR3 is 13 amino acids. Germline CDR1 is SNHLY and CDR2 is FYNNEI. Between the trimmed V and J ends, which lost 6 bases and 8 bases, there was a span of 11 bases. The CDR3 protein is CASRILTDSPLHF. The CDR3, as DNA: TGTGCCAGCAGAATTTTGACAGATTCACCCCTCCACTTT.

There are many counts of this clonotype. This rearrangement joins TRBV29-1 to TRBJ2-1; TRBD2 aligns across 8 bases. CDR3 size: 12 residues. From germline, CDR1 is SQVTM and CDR2 ANQGSEA. The CDR3 region has the DNA TGCACGGGGGGGGAGACCTACAATGAGCAGTTCTTC. Amino acid sequence: CTGGETYNEQFF.

This clonotype is medium-sized in the sample. The rearrangement joins TRBV11-2 to TRBJ1-2, with a possible D match to TRBD1 (5 bases). The CDR3 extends over 14 amino acids. V lost 1 base and J lost 10, with 16 bases in between. CDR1 and CDR2 (germline): SGHAT, FQNNGV. CDR3 in DNA: TGTGCCAGCAGCTTAGCGGGGGGGGGAGATCCCTACACCTTC. Its translation is CASSLAGGGDPYTF. Using reference TRBV11-2 and TRBJ1-2 for the parts outside the CDR3, the full variable domain is EAGVAQSPRYKIIEKRQSVAFWCNPISGHATLYWYQQILGQGPKLLIQFQNNGVVDDSQLPKDRFSAERLKGVDSTLKIQPAKLEDSAVYLCASSLAGGGDPYTFGSGTRLTVV.

Within the sample, this clonotype is medium-sized (0.01 to 0.1%). This chain joins TRBV20-1 and TRBJ2-5, with 7 bases matching TRBD2. The CDR3 length is 13 residues. Trimming took 6 bases from V and 3 from J; bases not matched to a gene: 7. Looked up from germline, CDR1 is DFQATT and CDR2 is SNEGSKA (reference sequence). CDR3 amino acids: CSATLSGEETQYF. The CDR3 nucleotides read TGCAGTGCGACGCTAAGCGGGGAAGAGACCCAGTACTTC.

The chain joins TRBV12-3 or TRBV12-4 to TRBJ1-3; a weak D match, TRBD1 (5 bases). The CDR3 spans 16 residues. Between the trimmed V and J ends, which lost 3 bases and 0 bases, there was a span of 12 bases. The CDR3 nucleotides are TGTGCCAGCAGTTTGCGGGGACTCCCCTCTGGAAACACCATATATTTT. It yields the protein CASSLRGLPSGNTIYF.

This clonotype was picked up many times. V gene TRBV19 combines with J gene TRBJ1-5; D is unclear. This CDR3 contains 13 residues. V lost 2 bases to trimming and J lost 5 bases, with 7 bases between them. Per the germline V gene, CDR1 is LNHDA and CDR2 is SQIVND (reference sequence). This CDR3 reads CASSIQRDQPQHF. The DNA for the CDR3 is TGTGCCAGTAGTATACAGAGGGATCAGCCCCAGCATTTT.

The gene calls are TRBV5-4 and TRBJ2-3; D remains ambiguous. The CDR3 spans 12 residues. Germline CDR1 reads SGHNT; CDR2 reads YYREEE (reference sequence). Trimming stripped 7 bases from V and 3 bases from J, with 9 bases between. CDR3 in amino acids: CASRGLTDTQYF. As DNA, the CDR3 is TGTGCCAGCCGTGGTTTGACAGATACGCAGTATTTT.

By its share, this clonotype is medium-sized. The chain has TRBV28 and TRBJ2-5; D unresolved. Trimming cost V 2 bases and J 1 base, with 5 bases left between them. The germline CDR1 and CDR2 sequences are MDHEN and SYDVKM. The CDR3 extends over 13 amino acids. CDR3 bases: TGTGCCAGCAGTTTAGGGATCCAAGAGACCCAGTACTTC. Translated, it gives CASSLGIQETQYF.

The table lists this clonotype with many counts. The rearrangement links TRBV5-4 to TRBJ1-4, with 7 bases matching TRBD1. CDR3 length equals 15 residues. J gave up 3 bases and V 7 bases, and 9 bases lay outside the gene matches. The germline V gene encodes CDR1 SGHNT and CDR2 YYREEE (reference sequence). The CDR3 spells CASSAAGTANEKLFF. The CDR3 DNA sequence: TGTGCCAGCTCTGCCGCCGGGACAGCTAATGAAAAACTGTTTTTT.

J is TRBJ1-4 and V is TRBV4-2, with D maybe TRBD1 (5 bases). CDR3 size: 15 residues. Trimming left V 6 bases short and J 4 bases short, with 15 bases between. Germline V lookup: CDR1 LGHNA, CDR2 YNFKEQ. This CDR3 reads CASSGPAGVNEKLFF. CDR3 DNA sequence: TGTGCCAGCAGTGGGCCGGCGGGGGTTAATGAAAAACTGTTTTTT.

Concerning this clonotype itself: Since a much larger clone is just one base distant, this may be a read error. V usage is TRBV14 and J usage is TRBJ2-7, with D perhaps matching TRBD1 or TRBD2 (6 bases each). Germline values: CDR1 SGHDN, CDR2 FVKESK. This CDR3 has 13 amino acids. CDR3 region: CASRGGSSYELYF. CDR3 nucleotide sequence: TGTGCCAGCAGAGGGGGGAGCTCCTACGAGCTGTACTTC.